This entry lists 16 T cell receptor beta chains sequenced from one sample in a study of blood T cell repertoires in COVID-19. Clones were sequenced by immunoSEQ multiplex PCR, and TCRdb holds only the in-frame ones, with some missing. The sample has about 170,000 clones, almost 85% seen once. The sample was peripheral blood. These receptors were collected from a man aged 35-49 years who had recovered from COVID-19.

This clone was detected only once. V and J are TRBV9 and TRBJ2-3; 8 bases map to TRBD1. J lost 1 base, V lost 3 bases, and 1 base had no gene match. There are 14 residues in the CDR3. Germline CDR1 and CDR2: SGDLS and YYNGEE. As DNA, the CDR3 is TGTGCCAGCAGCGAGGACAGGGGCACAGATACGCAGTATTTT. This encodes CASSEDRGTDTQYF. The variable domain in full, with the rest retrieved from reference TRBV9 and TRBJ2-3, is DSGVTQTPKHLITATGQRVTLRCSPRSGDLSVYWYQQSLDQGLQFLIQYYNGEERAKGNILERFSAQQFPDLHSELNLSSLELGDSALYFCASSEDRGTDTQYFGPGTRLTVL.

The J gene is TRBJ1-1, the V gene TRBV27; weak D call: TRBD1 (5 bases). CDR3 length: 13 residues. V lost 5 bases, J lost 1 base, and 8 bases lay in between. Germline CDR1 reads MNHEY; CDR2 reads SMNVEV (reference sequence). The CDR3 nucleotides read TGTGCCAGCAGTGCTAGGGGGAACACTGAAGCTTTCTTT. Translation: CASSARGNTEAFF.

This clone was detected only a few times. The J gene is TRBJ2-3, the V gene TRBV19; D is perhaps TRBD2 (6 bases). The CDR3 extends over 13 amino acids. The germline V gene has CDR1 LNHDA and CDR2 SQIVND (reference sequence). Trimming shortened V by 5 bases and J by 6 bases, and 12 bases separated the two germline ends. CDR3 in amino acids: CASSFLGLDTQYF. DNA for the CDR3: TGTGCCAGTAGTTTTTTGGGACTGGATACGCAGTATTTT.

The rearrangement links TRBV5-1 to TRBJ2-3; 10 positions agree with TRBD1. Germline trimming cut 4 bases from V and 1 base from J; bases unmatched to any gene: 3. CDR1 and CDR2 (germline): SGHRS, YFSETQ. The CDR3 totals 15 residues. In DNA, the CDR3 is TGCGCCAGCAGCCCGACAGGGGGCGGCACAGATACGCAGTATTTT. This encodes CASSPTGGGTDTQYF. The whole variable domain, filled in from reference TRBV5-1 and TRBJ2-3, reads KAGVTQTPRYLIKTRGQQVTLSCSPISGHRSVSWYQQTPGQGLQFLFEYFSETQRNKGNFPGRFSGRQFSNSRSEMNVSTLELGDSALYLCASSPTGGGTDTQYFGPGTRLTVL.

This clone appeared once. The chain combines TRBV30 with TRBJ2-2, with TRBD2 as a possible D gene (6 bases). V lost 5 bases and J lost 0, with 10 bases in between. The CDR3 has 14 amino acids. Germline V gene lookup returns CDR1 GTSNPN and CDR2 SVGIG (reference sequence). CDR3 sequence reads: CAWGWGANTGELFF. The CDR3 DNA reads as TGTGCCTGGGGTTGGGGGGCGAACACCGGGGAGCTGTTTTTT.

The chain employs TRBV11-1 and TRBJ1-1; 10 nucleotides line up with TRBD1. Germline trimming cut 5 bases from V and 7 bases from J; bases unmatched to any gene: 7. Germline V CDR1 and CDR2: SGHAT, FQDESV (reference sequence). The CDR3 is 14 residues long. The CDR3 sequence: CASSHRRTGGEAFF. The CDR3 bases are TGTGCCAGCAGCCACCGTCGGACAGGGGGTGAAGCTTTCTTT.

The chain recombines TRBV3-1 (or the pseudogene TRBV3-2) with TRBJ2-5; 15 bases match TRBD2. V was pared by 5 bases and J by 1 base, with 2 bases of the junction left unmatched. The CDR3 consists of 16 residues. Germline values: CDR1 LGHDT, CDR2 YNNKEL (reference sequence). The CDR3 sequence is CASSGTSGGIQETQYF. Here the CDR3 DNA reads TGTGCCAGCAGCGGGACTAGCGGGGGGATCCAAGAGACCCAGTACTTC.

The rearrangement links TRBV24-1 to TRBJ1-3, with TRBD1 matching 7 bases. Germline V gene data show CDR1 as KGHDR and CDR2 as SFDVKD. V shed 4 bases, J shed 0 bases, and the junction held 8 bases outside the gene matches. The CDR3 loop spans 17 amino acids. CDR3 sequence (DNA): TGTGCCACCAGTGACGGACAGGCCTCCAGCTCTGGAAACACCATATATTTT. It is translated as CATSDGQASSSGNTIYF.

The gene calls are TRBV7-9 and TRBJ1-4, with D possibly matching TRBD1 (6 bases). V was shortened by 4 bases and J by 4 bases, with 10 bases between the two germline ends. From germline, CDR1 is SEHNR and CDR2 FQNEAQ (reference sequence). The CDR3 spans 14 residues. The DNA of the CDR3 is TGTGCCAGCAGCTCCGACAGGAATAATGAAAAACTGTTTTTT. Protein product: CASSSDRNNEKLFF.

The chain combines TRBV2 with TRBJ2-1; D perhaps matches TRBD2 (5 bases). Germline CDR1 is SNHLY and CDR2 is FYNNEI. The CDR3 has 13 residues. The V and J ends lost 6 bases and 7 bases respectively, with 13 bases between them. The CDR3: CASSPMDWNEQFF. The CDR3 region has the DNA TGTGCCAGCAGCCCCATGGACTGGAATGAGCAGTTCTTC.

V and J are TRBV29-1 and TRBJ1-2; possible D gene TRBD1, 5 bases. The length of the CDR3 is 13 residues. V was clipped by 4 bases and J by 0 bases, with 9 bases between them. The germline CDR1 and CDR2 sequences are SQVTM and ANQGSEA. Here the CDR3 DNA reads TGCAGCGTTGGGGGCAGGACTAACTATGGCTACACCTTC. Its translation is CSVGGRTNYGYTF.

V and J are TRBV12-3 or TRBV12-4 and TRBJ1-1, with D unclear. The V end was cut by 2 bases, the J end by 5 bases, with 9 bases between. The CDR3 runs 13 residues. CDR3 sequence: CASSLLAGTEAFF. The CDR3, as DNA: TGTGCCAGCAGTTTACTCGCCGGGACTGAAGCTTTCTTT.

The rearrangement links TRBV19 to TRBJ2-7, with 7 bases matching TRBD1. The CDR3 sequence is 18 residues long. Germline V lookup: CDR1 LNHDA, CDR2 SQIVND (reference sequence). The V gene end was trimmed by 6 bases and the J gene end by 7 bases; junction bases not matched to a gene: 24. The CDR3 is CASSRVVEIGGASSEQYF. As DNA, the CDR3 is TGTGCCAGTAGCCGGGTGGTAGAGATAGGGGGCGCTTCGAGTGAGCAGTACTTC.

The chain has TRBV7-9 and TRBJ2-3; TRBD2 might be the D (6 bases). The CDR3 has 16 amino acids. The germline CDR1 and CDR2 sequences are SEHNR and FQNEAQ (reference sequence). With 0 bases removed from V and 6 bases from J, the gap between germline ends came to 16 bases. CDR3 loop: CASSLAPNSRGDTQYF. The CDR3 region has the DNA TGTGCCAGCAGCTTAGCCCCAAATTCTCGGGGGGATACGCAGTATTTT.

J is TRBJ2-5 and V is TRBV4-3; D is unclear. Germline V gene sequence: CDR1 LGHNA, CDR2 YSLEER. The CDR3 length is 14 residues. The V and J ends lost 0 bases and 1 base respectively, with 6 bases between them. The CDR3, as DNA: TGCGCCAGCAGCCAAGATTACAGCCAAGAGACCCAGTACTTC. Translated: CASSQDYSQETQYF.

This clone has a handful of counts. The chain recombines TRBV11-3 with TRBJ2-2; TRBD1 agrees at 7 bases. This CDR3 region has 15 residues. J lost 8 bases, V lost 6 bases, and 12 bases had no gene match. CDR1 and CDR2 from the germline V gene are SGHNT and YENEEA. The CDR3 protein is CASRRRQGASGELFF. DNA of the CDR3: TGTGCCAGCAGACGACGACAGGGTGCGTCTGGGGAGCTGTTTTTT.